One and the same sample provided the 8 T cell receptor beta chains below, sequenced in a study of blood T cell repertoires in COVID-19. TCRdb's table, derived via immunoSEQ multiplex PCR, lists solely in-frame clones and lacks some. The sample holds about 240,000 clones, about four fifths seen once. Material for sequencing was peripheral blood. The receptors originated from a woman of 80 years or more with acute or convalescent COVID-19.

This chain uses TRBV7-6 with TRBJ1-3, with TRBD1 matching 7 bases. J was trimmed by 3 bases and V by 5 bases; bases with no gene match: 13. The CDR3 spans 17 residues. Germline V gene lookup returns CDR1 SGHVS and CDR2 FNYEAQ. The CDR3: CASSPRRQGLSGNTIYF. The CDR3 DNA follows: TGTGCCAGCAGCCCCCGACGACAGGGCCTCAGTGGAAACACCATATATTTT.

The chain employs TRBV2 and TRBJ1-2; D gene ambiguous. Germline CDR1 and CDR2: SNHLY and FYNNEI. The length of the CDR3 is 15 residues. V shed 4 bases and J shed 4 bases, with 16 bases lying between them. CDR3 sequence reads: CASSATGYGSYGYTF. CDR3 in DNA: TGTGCCAGCAGTGCCACGGGGTACGGGTCCTATGGCTACACCTTC.

Only one count was recorded for this clone. J is TRBJ1-3 and V is TRBV2; the match to TRBD1 covers 9 bases. The germline V gene has CDR1 SNHLY and CDR2 FYNNEI. V lost 6 bases to trimming and J lost 0 bases; unmatched junction nucleotides: 6. The CDR3 runs to 16 residues. In DNA form, the CDR3 reads TGTGCCAGCAGCTCGGACAGGGGTTTCTCTGGAAACACCATATATTTT. Amino acid sequence: CASSSDRGFSGNTIYF.

The rearrangement joins TRBV29-1 to TRBJ2-7; a possible D gene is TRBD1 (7 bases). CDR3 length equals 12 residues. The germline gives CDR1 SQVTM, CDR2 ANQGSEA. Trimming took off 4 bases at V and 6 bases at J, with 13 bases between the two ends. The CDR3 here is CSVGRGAGEQYF. The CDR3 coding sequence is TGCAGCGTTGGCAGGGGGGCGGGCGAGCAGTACTTC.

The rearrangement uses TRBV14 and TRBJ1-6; possible D gene TRBD1, 5 bases. V lost 1 base, J lost 7 bases, and 11 bases lay in between. The germline V gene encodes CDR1 SGHDN and CDR2 FVKESK. The CDR3 runs to 15 residues. The CDR3 DNA reads TGTGCCAGCAGCCAAGTGGCAGGGAACAATTCACCCCTCCACTTT. This gives the protein CASSQVAGNNSPLHF.

The chain links TRBV18 to TRBJ1-4, with 10 bases fitting TRBD1. V lost 6 bases to trimming and J lost 6 bases; unmatched junction nucleotides: 13. This CDR3 has 17 amino acids. CDR1 KGHSH and CDR2 LQKENI come from the germline V gene. The CDR3 region is CASSLRTGGVLDEKLFF. For the CDR3, the DNA is TGTGCCAGCTCCCTCAGGACAGGGGGGGTTTTGGATGAAAAACTGTTTTTT.

The chain carries TRBV18 and TRBJ2-5; D possibly corresponds to TRBD1 (7 bases). Trimming left V 3 bases short and J 5 bases short, with 13 bases between. This CDR3 comprises 14 residues. In germline, CDR1 is KGHSH, CDR2 LQKENI. The CDR3 loop reads CASSPAGQRETQYF. Written as DNA, the CDR3 is TGTGCCAGCTCACCTGCGGGACAGAGGGAGACCCAGTACTTC. Using reference TRBV18 and TRBJ2-5 for the parts outside the CDR3, the full variable domain is NAGVMQNPRHLVRRRGQEARLRCSPMKGHSHVYWYRQLPEEGLKFMVYLQKENIIDESGMPKERFSAEFPKEGPSILRIQQVVRGDSAAYFCASSPAGQRETQYFGPGTRLLVL.

The chain links TRBV29-1 to TRBJ2-7; TRBD1 aligns across 12 bases. The V segment lost 4 bases and the J segment 7 bases; nucleotides outside the gene matches: 5. This CDR3 contains 13 residues. CDR1 and CDR2 from the germline V gene are SQVTM and ANQGSEA. Written as DNA, the CDR3 is TGCAGCGTTGCGGGACAGGGGGCGTGGGAGCAGTACTTC. Its protein product is CSVAGQGAWEQYF.